Below, 2 T cell receptor beta chains from the same sample are listed, as sequenced in a study of T cells in Graves' hyperthyroidism and ophthalmopathy. RNA transcripts provided the source from which TCR beta CDR3 regions were amplified. The HTBI primer set was used in a first-round RT-PCR of the TCR CDR3. One entry per CDR3 protein results from TCRdb running MiXCR on the multiplex PCR reads. This table holds about 540,000 distinct CDR3 sequences, roughly 50% found once. The source material was peripheral blood or thyroid tissue (not recorded which). The source is a woman between 18 and 29 years old with Graves' hyperthyroidism.

This clonotype was seen repeatedly, ten times or more. The chain links TRBV25-1 to TRBJ1-3; D gene ambiguous. There are 11 residues in the CDR3. The germline gives CDR1 MGHDK, CDR2 SYGVNS. The germline V and J ends were trimmed by 11 bases and 4 bases, with 9 bases remaining between them. CDR3 amino acids: CASGVGNTIYF. The CDR3 DNA reads as TGTGCCTCCGGGGTCGGAAACACCATATATTTT.

This clonotype was seen repeatedly, ten times or more. This chain joins TRBV13 and TRBJ1-2, with 10 bases fitting TRBD1. The germline V gene has CDR1 PRHDT and CDR2 FYEKMQ (reference sequence). This CDR3 comprises 14 residues. The junction had 5 bases not matched to a gene; V was cut back by 3 bases and J by 7 bases. As DNA, the CDR3 is TGTGCCAGCAGCTTGGTGACAGGGGGCTCTGGCTACACCTTC. It codes for CASSLVTGGSGYTF.